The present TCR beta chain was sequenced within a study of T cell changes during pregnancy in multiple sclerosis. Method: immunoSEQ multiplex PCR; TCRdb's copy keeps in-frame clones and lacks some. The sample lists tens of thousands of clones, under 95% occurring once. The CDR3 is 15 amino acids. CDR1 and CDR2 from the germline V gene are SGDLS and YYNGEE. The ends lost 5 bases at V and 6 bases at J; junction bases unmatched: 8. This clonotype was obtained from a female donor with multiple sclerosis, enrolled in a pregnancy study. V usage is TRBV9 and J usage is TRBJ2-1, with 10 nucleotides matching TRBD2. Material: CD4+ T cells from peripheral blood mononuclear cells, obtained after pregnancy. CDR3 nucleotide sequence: TGTGCCAGCAGTTCCCTAGCGGGGGCTCTCAATGAGCAGTTCTTC. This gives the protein CASSSLAGALNEQFF.